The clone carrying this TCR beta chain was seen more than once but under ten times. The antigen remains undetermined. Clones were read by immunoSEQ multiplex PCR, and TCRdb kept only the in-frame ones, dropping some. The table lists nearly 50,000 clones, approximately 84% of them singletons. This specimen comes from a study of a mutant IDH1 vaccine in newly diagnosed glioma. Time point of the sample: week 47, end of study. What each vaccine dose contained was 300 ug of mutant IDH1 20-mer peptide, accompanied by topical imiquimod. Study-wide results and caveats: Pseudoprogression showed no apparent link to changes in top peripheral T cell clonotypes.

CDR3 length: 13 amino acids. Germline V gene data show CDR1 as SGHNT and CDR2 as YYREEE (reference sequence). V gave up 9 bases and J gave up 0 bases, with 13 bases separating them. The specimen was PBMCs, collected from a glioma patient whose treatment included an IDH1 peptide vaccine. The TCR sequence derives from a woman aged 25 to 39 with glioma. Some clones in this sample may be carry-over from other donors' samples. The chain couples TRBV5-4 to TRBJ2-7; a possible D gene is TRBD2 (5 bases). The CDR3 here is CATRADFSYEQYF. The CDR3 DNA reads TGTGCCACCCGAGCGGACTTCTCCTACGAGCAGTACTTC. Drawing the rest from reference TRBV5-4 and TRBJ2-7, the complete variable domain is ETGVTQSPTHLIKTRGQQVTLRCSSQSGHNTVSWYQQALGQGPQFIFQYYREEENGRGNFPPRFSGLQFPNYSSELNVNALELDDSALYLCATRADFSYEQYFGPGTRLTVT.